The present T cell receptor (beta chain) was sequenced within a study of blood T cell repertoires in COVID-19. Germline-derived CDR1 and CDR2 are SGHTS and YDEGEE. The CDR3 is 17 residues long. The V gene end was trimmed by 0 bases and the J gene end by 7 bases; junction bases not matched to a gene: 11. The table came from immunoSEQ multiplex PCR; TCRdb's copy has only in-frame clones and leaves some out. The sample yields 200,000 or so clones, 82% seen once. The receptor was isolated from a human donor with acute or convalescent COVID-19. The donor label of this sample is uncertain. Sequencing was done on a sample of peripheral blood. V and J are TRBV5-8 and TRBJ1-4; 8 positions match TRBD1. Here the CDR3 reads CASSLAVGQGIGEKLFF. The CDR3 region has the DNA TGTGCCAGCAGCTTGGCCGTCGGACAGGGAATAGGTGAAAAACTGTTTTTT.